This T cell receptor beta chain was captured in a study of blood T cell repertoires in COVID-19. Study-level information: Specimens from acute and convalescent COVID-19 originated in the United States, Italy and Spain.

V was clipped by 6 bases and J by 6 bases; unmatched bases: 7. Germline V gene lookup returns CDR1 KGHSH and CDR2 LQKENI. This CDR3 has 15 amino acids. The table lists this clone with a count of one. Original analysis: By means of reference gene primer amplification, nucleated cell counts were estimated. Only in-frame clones appear in the TCRdb table, and some are missing; sequencing was by immunoSEQ multiplex PCR. D and trimming come from the DNA, and the V and J calls and clone size come from that table. The data hold about 150,000 clones, with about 80% observed a single time. The chain combines TRBV18 with TRBJ2-2; 10 bases map to TRBD1. This clonotype originated in a woman in her sixties with COVID-19, enrolled during active disease. The specimen was peripheral blood. The chain's CDR3 is CASSPDRGRSGELFF. The CDR3 nucleotides are TGTGCCAGCTCCCCAGACAGGGGGCGCTCCGGGGAGCTGTTTTTT.